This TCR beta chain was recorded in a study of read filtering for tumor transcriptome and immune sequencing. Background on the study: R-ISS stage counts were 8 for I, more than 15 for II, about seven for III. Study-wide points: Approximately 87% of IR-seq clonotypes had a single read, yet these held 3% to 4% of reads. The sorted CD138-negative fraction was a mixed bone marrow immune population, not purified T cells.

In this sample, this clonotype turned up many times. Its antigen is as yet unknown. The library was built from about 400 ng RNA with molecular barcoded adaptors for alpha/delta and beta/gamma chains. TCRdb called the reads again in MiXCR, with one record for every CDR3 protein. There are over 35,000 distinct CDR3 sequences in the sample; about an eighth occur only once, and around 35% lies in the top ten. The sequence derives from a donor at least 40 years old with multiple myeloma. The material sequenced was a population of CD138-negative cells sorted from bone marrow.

The CDR3 protein is CASTAGIPEAFF. The CDR3 DNA reads TGCGCCAGCACTGCAGGGATCCCTGAAGCTTTCTTT. The chain joins TRBV10-2 to TRBJ1-1, with D possibly TRBD1 on 5 matching bases. CDR1 WSHSY and CDR2 SAAADI come from the germline V gene. V was trimmed by 7 bases and J by 6 bases, leaving 12 bases between them. There are 12 residues in the CDR3.